The 30 T cell receptor beta chains below come from one sample, sequenced in a study of cytomegalovirus exposure and HLA in healthy donors. Measured with immunoSEQ multiplex PCR; TCRdb has only the in-frame clones, and not every one. Here the sample spans about 240,000 clones, roughly 86% being singletons. The sequencing input was PBMCs. These receptors all come from a woman under 40 in good health and CMV-seropositive.

This clone has only one observation. J is TRBJ1-1 and V is TRBV10-3, with TRBD1 matching over 8 bases. With 5 bases clipped from V and 2 bases from J, the junction kept 10 bases outside the gene matches. Germline CDR1 is ENHRY and CDR2 is SYGVKD. The CDR3 extends over 16 amino acids. The CDR3 is CAISLGGTGDNTEAFF. In DNA form, the CDR3 reads TGTGCCATCAGTTTAGGAGGGACAGGAGATAACACTGAAGCTTTCTTT.

The rearrangement joins TRBV27 to TRBJ2-2; 13 bases agree with TRBD2. Losses at the gene ends were 3 bases for V and 1 base for J; bases not matched to a gene: 5. The CDR3 has 18 amino acids. CDR1 is MNHEY and CDR2 is SMNVEV in the germline V gene (reference sequence). CDR3 loop: CASSFGLAGAMNTGELFF. The CDR3 coding sequence is TGTGCCAGCAGTTTCGGACTAGCGGGAGCCATGAACACCGGGGAGCTGTTTTTT.

This clone was seen just once. V gene TRBV5-1 combines with J gene TRBJ2-1; 11 nucleotides align to TRBD2. Germline values: CDR1 SGHRS, CDR2 YFSETQ. The ends lost 0 bases at V and 9 bases at J; junction bases unmatched: 8. This CDR3 is 16 amino acids long. CDR3 amino acids: CASSLGIAGGPGEQFF. CDR3 in DNA: TGCGCCAGCAGCTTGGGTATAGCGGGAGGGCCGGGTGAGCAGTTCTTC. Using reference TRBV5-1 and TRBJ2-1 for the parts outside the CDR3, the full variable domain is KAGVTQTPRYLIKTRGQQVTLSCSPISGHRSVSWYQQTPGQGLQFLFEYFSETQRNKGNFPGRFSGRQFSNSRSEMNVSTLELGDSALYLCASSLGIAGGPGEQFFGPGTRLTVL.

The V and J genes are TRBV30 and TRBJ1-2; D is possibly TRBD1 (5 bases). V lost 0 bases and J 7 bases, leaving 12 bases between the germline ends. Germline CDR1 is GTSNPN and CDR2 is SVGIG (reference sequence). The CDR3 consists of 13 residues. As DNA, the CDR3 is TGTGCCTGGAGTGTACGGACATTAGGTGGCTACACCTTC. Protein product: CAWSVRTLGGYTF. The whole variable domain, filled in from reference TRBV30 and TRBJ1-2, reads SQTIHQWPATLVQPVGSPLSLECTVEGTSNPNLYWYRQAAGRGLQLLFYSVGIGQISSEVPQNLSASRPQDRQFILSSKKLLLSDSGFYLCAWSVRTLGGYTFGSGTRLTVV.

This clone is a singleton in its sample. The V gene is TRBV11-3, the J gene TRBJ2-3, with TRBD2 matching 7 bases. The V gene's germline CDR1 is SGHNT and CDR2 YENEEA. This CDR3 spans 13 amino acids. The junction had 4 bases not matched to a gene; V was cut back by 8 bases and J by 2 bases. As DNA, the CDR3 is TGTGCCAGCCGGGACTATAACACAGATACGCAGTATTTT. Translating gives CASRDYNTDTQYF.

V usage is TRBV27 and J usage is TRBJ2-3; 11 bases are shared with TRBD1. The CDR3 spans 17 residues. The germline V gene has CDR1 MNHEY and CDR2 SMNVEV (reference sequence). Trimming removed 2 bases from V and 5 bases from J; junction bases left unmatched: 9. In nucleotides, the CDR3 is TGTGCCAGCAGTTTAATGGGACAGGGGGGTATCGGAGATACGCAGTATTTT. Protein: CASSLMGQGGIGDTQYF.

V usage is TRBV6-4 and J usage is TRBJ2-2, with 11 bases identical to TRBD2. V lost 2 bases to trimming and J lost 8 bases; unmatched junction nucleotides: 7. The CDR3 runs to 16 residues. Germline CDR1 and CDR2: MRHNA and SNTAGT. CDR3 nucleotide sequence: TGTGCCAGCAGTGACGGGACTAGCGGATCTCCGGGGGAGCTGTTTTTT. Translating gives CASSDGTSGSPGELFF.

The chain combines TRBV10-3 with TRBJ1-2; D may be TRBD1 (6 bases). V lost 5 bases to trimming and J lost 8 bases, with 12 bases between them. This CDR3 has 12 amino acids. Germline V gene lookup returns CDR1 ENHRY and CDR2 SYGVKD. The DNA for the CDR3 is TGTGCCATCAGTTACAGGGCAGAGGGCTACACCTTC. It translates to CAISYRAEGYTF.

The chain employs TRBV7-8 and TRBJ2-2; tentative D call: TRBD2 (6 bases). This CDR3 has 12 amino acids. Germline V gene lookup returns CDR1 SGHVS and CDR2 FQNEAQ. V was shortened by 5 bases and J by 16 bases, with 17 bases between the two germline ends. CDR3 amino acids: CASSPGLAWAFF. CDR3 DNA sequence: TGTGCCAGCAGCCCCGGGCTAGCGTGGGCGTTTTTT. The whole variable domain, remainder taken from reference TRBV7-8 and TRBJ2-2, is GAGVSQSPRYKVAKRGQDVALRCDPISGHVSLFWYQQALGQGPEFLTYFQNEAQLDKSGLPSDRFFAERPEGSVSTLKIQRTQQEDSAVYLCASSPGLAWAFFGEGSRLTVL.

This chain connects TRBV5-1 to TRBJ2-3; TRBD2 matches at 13 bases. The J segment lost 1 base and the V segment lost 4 bases, leaving 18 bases of the junction unmatched. The germline V gene encodes CDR1 SGHRS and CDR2 YFSETQ. This CDR3 region has 21 residues. DNA for the CDR3: TGCGCCAGCAGCCCAATGGGTGGACTAGCGGGAGCAACCTACCGCACAGATACGCAGTATTTT. Encoded protein: CASSPMGGLAGATYRTDTQYF. The whole variable domain, filled in from reference TRBV5-1 and TRBJ2-3, reads KAGVTQTPRYLIKTRGQQVTLSCSPISGHRSVSWYQQTPGQGLQFLFEYFSETQRNKGNFPGRFSGRQFSNSRSEMNVSTLELGDSALYLCASSPMGGLAGATYRTDTQYFGPGTRLTVL.

Comments on this clone: The same CDR3 arises from other DNA sequences in this sample as well. This chain connects TRBV6-5 to TRBJ2-3; perhaps TRBD1 as D (6 bases). The CDR3 totals 12 residues. Between the trimmed V and J ends, which lost 5 bases and 3 bases, there was a span of 6 bases. CDR1 and CDR2 from the germline V gene are MNHEY and SVGAGI. CDR3 sequence (DNA): TGTGCCAGCAGTAGGGGGACAGATACGCAGTATTTT. Amino acids: CASSRGTDTQYF.

The V call is TRBV27, the J call TRBJ2-3; TRBD1 aligns across 8 bases. The CDR3 contains 18 residues. Per the germline V gene, CDR1 is MNHEY and CDR2 is SMNVEV (reference sequence). The V gene end was trimmed by 5 bases and the J gene end by 5 bases; junction bases not matched to a gene: 18. The CDR3 DNA follows: TGTGCCAGCAGTCAGGGGGCCGCGGGGCTAGCATTAGGAGATACGCAGTATTTT. This codes for CASSQGAAGLALGDTQYF.

The V and J genes are TRBV5-6 and TRBJ2-7; TRBD1 might be the D (6 bases). CDR3 size: 17 residues. Per the germline V gene, CDR1 is SGHDT and CDR2 is YYEEEE. V lost 1 base and J 2 bases, leaving 19 bases between the germline ends. The CDR3 DNA reads as TGTGCCAGCAGCTTGTTTATCACAGGGATCGAAACCTACGAGCAGTACTTC. This encodes CASSLFITGIETYEQYF.

The V gene is TRBV5-1, the J gene TRBJ1-1; TRBD1 agrees at 7 bases. The J segment lost 1 base and the V segment lost 2 bases, leaving 5 bases of the junction unmatched. The V gene's germline CDR1 is SGHRS and CDR2 YFSETQ. The CDR3 has 15 residues. DNA of the CDR3: TGCGCCAGCAGCTTTGTTGCAGGGGGGAACACTGAAGCTTTCTTT. Translation gives CASSFVAGGNTEAFF.

This chain links TRBV27 with TRBJ2-7; D may be TRBD2 (6 bases). Trimming took off 7 bases at V and 3 bases at J, with 19 bases between the two ends. The germline V gene has CDR1 MNHEY and CDR2 SMNVEV (reference sequence). The CDR3 runs 15 residues. The DNA for the CDR3 is TGTGCCAGCAAAAAACGGCGGGACTCGCACTACGAGCAGTACTTC. It encodes CASKKRRDSHYEQYF.

V is TRBV4-2 and J is TRBJ2-1; TRBD2 might be the D (7 bases). CDR1 and CDR2 from the germline V gene are LGHNA and YNFKEQ. The CDR3 sequence is 17 residues long. The germline V and J ends were trimmed by 4 bases and 2 bases, with 18 bases remaining between them. CDR3 nucleotide sequence: TGTGCCAGCAGCCCAAGGGACGGGGGGCACACCTACAATGAGCAGTTCTTC. Translating it yields CASSPRDGGHTYNEQFF.

V and J are TRBV5-6 and TRBJ2-7; D might be TRBD1 (5 bases). Trimming left V 0 bases short and J 0 bases short, with 7 bases between. The CDR3 runs 14 residues. Germline CDR1 reads SGHDT; CDR2 reads YYEEEE. CDR3 nucleotides: TGTGCCAGCAGCTTGGGACAGCGCTCCTACGAGCAGTACTTC. Residues: CASSLGQRSYEQYF.

The chain is built from TRBV7-8 and TRBJ2-7; 8 bases line up with TRBD1. Germline CDR1 SGHVS, CDR2 FQNEAQ. J lost 4 bases, V lost 5 bases, and 7 bases had no gene match. This CDR3 has 14 residues. The CDR3 DNA is TGTGCCAGCAGCCCACGTGGGGACAGGTACGAGCAGTACTTC. This sequence encodes CASSPRGDRYEQYF. Combining the CDR3 with reference TRBV7-8 and TRBJ2-7 gives the whole variable domain GAGVSQSPRYKVAKRGQDVALRCDPISGHVSLFWYQQALGQGPEFLTYFQNEAQLDKSGLPSDRFFAERPEGSVSTLKIQRTQQEDSAVYLCASSPRGDRYEQYFGPGTRLTVT.

The chain is built from TRBV28 and TRBJ2-1, with a tentative D call TRBD1 (5 bases). Deletions cut 5 bases from V and 5 bases from J, with 19 bases between. CDR1 and CDR2 from the germline V gene are MDHEN and SYDVKM. The CDR3 runs 16 residues. This chain's CDR3 is CASSPGSGYGDNEQFF. CDR3 nucleotides: TGTGCCAGCAGTCCAGGTTCAGGGTATGGGGACAATGAGCAGTTCTTC.

The chain uses TRBV5-1 and TRBJ2-7; weak D call: TRBD1 (7 bases). The ends were cut back, 4 bases at V and 6 bases at J, with 23 bases in the middle. Germline CDR1 reads SGHRS; CDR2 reads YFSETQ. The CDR3 loop spans 16 amino acids. The CDR3 region has the DNA TGCGCCAGCAGCCCCGGTAGGGCAGGGGGGTCTGGCGAGCAGTACTTC. This codes for CASSPGRAGGSGEQYF.

The CDR3 protein is CASFRAGVETQYF. CDR3 bases: TGTGCCAGCTTTCGAGCGGGAGTAGAGACCCAGTACTTC. The V and J genes are TRBV5-6 and TRBJ2-5; 8 bases line up with TRBD2. Germline V lookup: CDR1 SGHDT, CDR2 YYEEEE. The CDR3 loop spans 13 amino acids. The junction had 6 bases not matched to a gene; V was cut back by 7 bases and J by 4 bases.

This clone was counted between two and nine times. This chain uses TRBV19 with TRBJ2-5; D may be TRBD2 (6 bases). This CDR3 has 13 amino acids. V gave up 7 bases and J gave up 1 base, with 10 bases separating them. CDR1 and CDR2 from the germline V gene are LNHDA and SQIVND (reference sequence). Here the CDR3 reads CASKAGSQETQYF. In nucleotides, the CDR3 is TGTGCCAGTAAGGCGGGGAGCCAAGAGACCCAGTACTTC.

The rearrangement uses TRBV9 and TRBJ2-1; 9 bases are a match to TRBD2. The CDR3 sequence is 15 residues long. Trimming at V came to 2 bases and at J to 4 bases, leaving 4 bases not matched to a gene. From germline, CDR1 is SGDLS and CDR2 YYNGEE. The CDR3 DNA sequence: TGTGCCAGCAGCGTTAGCGGGGGAATTTACAATGAGCAGTTCTTC. It codes for CASSVSGGIYNEQFF.

The V gene is TRBV6-5, the J gene TRBJ2-7; 12 bases align to TRBD2. Germline V gene lookup returns CDR1 MNHEY and CDR2 SVGAGI. V lost 5 bases and J lost 6; bases outside the gene matches: 8. The CDR3 spans 15 residues. For the CDR3, the DNA is TGTGCCAGCAGTCGACTAGCGGGAGTTATCGGCGAGCAGTACTTC. This translates into CASSRLAGVIGEQYF.

This sequence joins TRBV19 and TRBJ2-1, with TRBD2 matching over 11 bases. Germline V gene sequence: CDR1 LNHDA, CDR2 SQIVND (reference sequence). This CDR3 comprises 15 residues. V lost 1 base to trimming and J lost 5 bases; unmatched junction nucleotides: 1. The CDR3 region has the DNA TGTGCCAGTAGTATAGGACTAGCGGGAAACAATGAGCAGTTCTTC. Its protein product is CASSIGLAGNNEQFF.

The chain uses TRBV7-9 and TRBJ1-2; TRBD1 matches 7 bases. Germline V gives CDR1 SEHNR, CDR2 FQNEAQ (reference sequence). The CDR3 extends over 14 amino acids. The J segment lost 6 bases and the V segment lost 3 bases, leaving 7 bases of the junction unmatched. This chain's CDR3 is CASSLIGTADGYTF. The CDR3 bases are TGTGCCAGCAGCTTGATCGGGACAGCGGATGGCTACACCTTC.

The chain is built from TRBV14 and TRBJ2-1, with 7 bases that match TRBD1. V lost 4 bases and J lost 9; bases outside the gene matches: 3. This CDR3 has 12 amino acids. Germline CDR1 and CDR2: SGHDN and FVKESK. The CDR3 here is CASSPGGVEQFF. CDR3 DNA sequence: TGTGCCAGCAGCCCAGGGGGTGTTGAGCAGTTCTTC.

The J gene is TRBJ1-2, the V gene TRBV19, with D maybe TRBD1 (5 bases). There are 13 residues in the CDR3. Germline CDR1 and CDR2: LNHDA and SQIVND (reference sequence). V was trimmed by 4 bases and J by 3 bases, leaving 9 bases between them. CDR3 in amino acids: CASSRRQYYGYTF. The CDR3 bases are TGTGCCAGTAGTAGAAGACAGTACTATGGCTACACCTTC.

The gene calls are TRBV6-5 and TRBJ2-1; D is perhaps TRBD1 (5 bases). CDR1 is MNHEY and CDR2 is SVGAGI in the germline V gene. The CDR3 runs to 13 residues. V lost 6 bases to trimming and J lost 0 bases, with 6 bases between them. CDR3: CASRDSSYNEQFF. CDR3 bases: TGTGCCAGCAGAGACAGCTCCTACAATGAGCAGTTCTTC.

This rearrangement joins TRBV7-7 to TRBJ2-3; D gene uncertain. Germline V gene sequence: CDR1 SSHAT, CDR2 FNYEAQ (reference sequence). Trimming removed 1 base from V and 1 base from J, with 6 bases in between. The CDR3 length is 14 residues. The CDR3 protein is CASSLGTGTDTQYF. CDR3 bases: TGTGCCAGCAGCTTAGGCACAGGCACAGATACGCAGTATTTT.